This T cell receptor (beta chain) was found in a study of blood T cells in healthy people across ages. Primed by a sample-barcoded 5' primer and a J-beta primer mix, a second PCR proceeded for about 7 to 11 cycles. TCRdb passed the 5' RACE reads through MiXCR, listing each CDR3 protein once. The profile shows around 1.7 million distinct CDR3 sequences, 28% of them singletons. Trimming took off 0 bases at V and 8 bases at J, with 13 bases between the two ends. The CDR3 is 14 residues long. Germline loops: CDR1 MNHEY, CDR2 SMNVEV (reference sequence). The study, taken as a whole, reports: Conclusively comparing naive with antigen-experienced cells was impossible with unsorted PBMCs.

Regarding this clonotype: As yet, its antigen is unknown.

This chain links TRBV27 with TRBJ1-1; TRBD1 might be the D (6 bases). Sequenced sample: blood. The TCR was taken from a woman between 25 and 40 years old in good health. CDR3 loop: CASSLSVPDSEAFF. CDR3 nucleotides: TGTGCCAGCAGTTTATCGGTTCCGGACAGCGAAGCTTTCTTT.